The T cell receptor beta chain under discussion was sequenced for a study of immune heterogeneity within non-small cell lung tumors. The CDR3 consists of 16 residues. CDR1 SGHVS and CDR2 FQNEAQ come from the germline V gene. In a multiplex PCR, 32 V and 13 J primers amplified TCR beta CDR3. TCRdb reprocessed the multiplex PCR reads via MiXCR and lists one record per CDR3 protein. The repertoire consists of about 22,000 distinct CDR3 sequences, with 27% occurring once and the leading ten covering about 3.5%. For this clonotype: At one boundary the junction diverges from the germline segment, which might be a read error.

For each sample, template was approximately 640 ng of bulk tumor genomic DNA. Far-apart biopsies, several per primary tumor, were taken during surgery. Curative surgery was performed on patients who had untreated, newly diagnosed non-small cell lung cancer. The sample was lung tumor tissue. This chain connects TRBV7-8 to TRBJ2-1; D tentatively reads TRBD1 or TRBD2 (5 bases each). This TCR was recovered from a man in his forties with non-small cell lung cancer. The CDR3 DNA is TGTGCCAGCGGCTTAGCGTTTGGGGTGGGGCTGGAGGTGCAGTTCTTC. It is translated as CASGLAFGVGLEVQFF.